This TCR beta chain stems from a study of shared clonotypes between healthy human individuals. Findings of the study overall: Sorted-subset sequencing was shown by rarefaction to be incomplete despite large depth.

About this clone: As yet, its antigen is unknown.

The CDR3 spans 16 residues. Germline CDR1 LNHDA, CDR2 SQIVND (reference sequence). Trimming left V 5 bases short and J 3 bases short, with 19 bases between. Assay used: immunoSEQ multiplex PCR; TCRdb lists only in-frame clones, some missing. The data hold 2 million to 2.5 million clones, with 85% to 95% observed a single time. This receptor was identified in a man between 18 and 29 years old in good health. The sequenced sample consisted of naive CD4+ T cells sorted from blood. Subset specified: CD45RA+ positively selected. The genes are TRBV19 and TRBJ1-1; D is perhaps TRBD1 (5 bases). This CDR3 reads CASSSPRVERHTEAFF. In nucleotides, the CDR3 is TGTGCCAGTAGTTCCCCCAGGGTGGAAAGGCACACTGAAGCTTTCTTT. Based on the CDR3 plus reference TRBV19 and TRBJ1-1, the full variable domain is DGGITQSPKYLFRKEGQNVTLSCEQNLNHDAMYWYRQDPGQGLRLIYYSQIVNDFQKGDIAEGYSVSREKKESFPLTVTSAQKNPTAFYLCASSSPRVERHTEAFFGQGTRLTVV.